The 20 T cell receptor beta chains below were found in one sample sequenced in a study of OX40 agonist ivuxolimab in advanced cancers. Some clones are missing from TCRdb's copy, which holds only in-frame ones; the method was immunoSEQ multiplex PCR. Among 100,000 to 150,000 clones listed, approximately 90% were seen once. This specimen consisted of CD4+ or CD8+ T cells sorted from blood, obtained in a trial of the OX40 agonist ivuxolimab. These receptors were collected from an adult with an advanced solid tumor such as melanoma, head and neck, liver or kidney cancer.

The genes are TRBV5-4 and TRBJ2-2; 7 bases fit TRBD2. CDR1 and CDR2 from the germline V gene are SGHNT and YYREEE (reference sequence). The CDR3 consists of 16 residues. Trimming cost V 4 bases and J 6 bases; bases outside gene matches: 12. CDR3 region: CASSPLPGRKPGELFF. The CDR3 DNA is TGTGCCAGCAGCCCCCTTCCCGGGAGGAAGCCCGGGGAGCTGTTTTTT.

This chain connects TRBV10-3 to TRBJ1-1; D gene uncertain. The germline V and J ends were trimmed by 4 bases and 11 bases, with 23 bases remaining between them. The CDR3 runs 15 residues. CDR1 is ENHRY and CDR2 is SYGVKD in the germline V gene. CDR3 nucleotides: TGTGCCATCAGTGCAGTTGGTGGGTTGGACCCAGAGGCTTTCTTT. Translated: CAISAVGGLDPEAFF.

This clone was seen a single time. The rearrangement joins TRBV5-1 to TRBJ2-5; a weak D match, TRBD1 (5 bases). The CDR3 is 14 residues long. Germline V gives CDR1 SGHRS, CDR2 YFSETQ. V gave up 0 bases and J gave up 5 bases, with 11 bases separating them. The CDR3 protein is CASSLDWAGETQYF. CDR3 nucleotides: TGCGCCAGCAGCTTGGATTGGGCAGGGGAGACCCAGTACTTC. The full variable domain, rest sourced from reference TRBV5-1 and TRBJ2-5, is KAGVTQTPRYLIKTRGQQVTLSCSPISGHRSVSWYQQTPGQGLQFLFEYFSETQRNKGNFPGRFSGRQFSNSRSEMNVSTLELGDSALYLCASSLDWAGETQYFGPGTRLLVL.

The rearrangement links TRBV9 to TRBJ1-1, with 7 bases lining up with TRBD1. The junction had 6 bases not matched to a gene; V was cut back by 3 bases and J by 1 base. CDR3 length equals 15 residues. The germline CDR1 and CDR2 sequences are SGDLS and YYNGEE. The CDR3 DNA sequence: TGTGCCAGCAGCGCCCGGGACAGCGGGAACACTGAAGCTTTCTTT. Its protein is CASSARDSGNTEAFF. Full variable domain (outside the CDR3, taken from reference TRBV9 and TRBJ1-1): DSGVTQTPKHLITATGQRVTLRCSPRSGDLSVYWYQQSLDQGLQFLIQYYNGEERAKGNILERFSAQQFPDLHSELNLSSLELGDSALYFCASSARDSGNTEAFFGQGTRLTVV.

This clone was detected once. The chain has TRBV19 and TRBJ1-5; D remains unclear. Trimming removed 5 bases at V and 6 bases at J, with 17 bases between. The CDR3 is 15 residues long. Germline CDR1 is LNHDA and CDR2 is SQIVND (reference sequence). The DNA for the CDR3 is TGTGCCAGTAGTCCGACTCCGATGCTGGGTCAGCCCCAGCATTTT. Its translation is CASSPTPMLGQPQHF.

The chain employs TRBV18 and TRBJ2-7, with 7 bases lining up with TRBD1. The germline CDR1 and CDR2 sequences are KGHSH and LQKENI. Trimming at V came to 1 base and at J to 5 bases, leaving 11 bases not matched to a gene. There are 16 residues in the CDR3. DNA for the CDR3: TGTGCCAGCTCACCACGGACAGGATTCACTGCCAACGAGCAGTACTTC. It codes for CASSPRTGFTANEQYF.

The rearrangement links TRBV11-3 to TRBJ2-3; 9 nucleotides align to TRBD1. Losses at the gene ends were 7 bases for V and 6 bases for J; bases not matched to a gene: 11. Germline V lookup: CDR1 SGHNT, CDR2 YENEEA. CDR3 length: 15 amino acids. Here the CDR3 reads CASTLMGQGSDTQYF. In DNA form, the CDR3 reads TGTGCCAGCACCCTCATGGGACAGGGATCGGATACGCAGTATTTT.

The chain joins TRBV4-3 to TRBJ2-5; no firm D call. Germline V gene lookup returns CDR1 LGHNA and CDR2 YSLEER. Trimming left V 0 bases short and J 5 bases short, with 13 bases between. This CDR3 is built from 15 residues. The CDR3: CASSQDRYAVETQYF. In nucleotides, the CDR3 is TGCGCCAGCAGCCAAGATAGGTACGCCGTGGAGACCCAGTACTTC.

This clone was counted a few times. The chain is built from TRBV18 and TRBJ1-5; 9 nucleotides line up with TRBD1. J gave up 7 bases and V 3 bases, and 4 bases lay outside the gene matches. Germline V CDR1 and CDR2: KGHSH, LQKENI. This CDR3 has 14 residues. DNA of the CDR3: TGTGCCAGCTCACCTTCGGGACAGGGCCAGCCCCAGCATTTT. This encodes CASSPSGQGQPQHF.

The gene calls are TRBV30 and TRBJ1-2; D possibly corresponds to TRBD1 (6 bases). The length of the CDR3 is 13 residues. Germline V gene lookup returns CDR1 GTSNPN and CDR2 SVGIG (reference sequence). V lost 5 bases to trimming and J lost 7 bases, with 17 bases between them. CDR3 sequence (DNA): TGTGCCTGGGTAGACTCGGGGGCGGGTGGCTACACCTTC. Encoded protein: CAWVDSGAGGYTF. Combining the CDR3 with reference TRBV30 and TRBJ1-2 gives the whole variable domain SQTIHQWPATLVQPVGSPLSLECTVEGTSNPNLYWYRQAAGRGLQLLFYSVGIGQISSEVPQNLSASRPQDRQFILSSKKLLLSDSGFYLCAWVDSGAGGYTFGSGTRLTVV.

V is TRBV30 and J is TRBJ1-5; the match to TRBD1 covers 8 bases. V lost 1 base and J lost 2; bases outside the gene matches: 4. The CDR3 spans 15 residues. Germline CDR1 and CDR2: GTSNPN and SVGIG (reference sequence). The chain's CDR3 is CAWSGRGLRNQPQHF. CDR3 DNA sequence: TGTGCCTGGAGTGGCAGGGGGCTACGCAATCAGCCCCAGCATTTT.

This sequence joins TRBV28 and TRBJ1-4; 12 bases fit TRBD1. The ends lost 6 bases at V and 6 bases at J; junction bases unmatched: 8. CDR3 length: 16 residues. Germline CDR1 reads MDHEN; CDR2 reads SYDVKM. CDR3 protein: CASRPRDRGLHEKLFF. The CDR3 DNA follows: TGTGCCAGCAGACCCCGGGACAGGGGGCTGCATGAAAAACTGTTTTTT.

The CDR3 region is CASSQAAGLFSYEQYF. In nucleotides, the CDR3 is TGTGCCAGCAGCCAAGCCGCAGGACTATTCTCCTACGAGCAGTACTTC. The chain is built from TRBV4-2 and TRBJ2-7; perhaps TRBD2 as D (6 bases). This CDR3 is built from 16 residues. Trimming took off 1 base at V and 0 bases at J, with 13 bases between the two ends. Per germline, CDR1 LGHNA and CDR2 YNFKEQ.

J is TRBJ2-2 and V is TRBV21-1; TRBD2 reflects the table's D call only, with no check against the DNA. TRBV21-1 is listed as a pseudogene. The CDR3 spans 15 residues. The CDR3 here is CASSTQGGFPGELFF. CDR3 bases: TGTGCCAGCAGCACCCAAGGAGGGTTTCCCGGGGAGCTGTTTTTT.

The CDR3 nucleotides read TGCGCCAGCAGCGGGACTAGCGGGGGTTACAATGAGCAGTTCTTC. Translation: CASSGTSGGYNEQFF. This sequence joins TRBV5-1 and TRBJ2-1, with 14 bases that match TRBD2. This CDR3 region has 15 residues. CDR1 SGHRS and CDR2 YFSETQ come from the germline V gene. After removal of 4 bases from V and 4 bases from J, the junction contained 1 base not matched to a gene.

A few counts support this clone. The gene calls are TRBV28 and TRBJ2-7, with TRBD1 matching over 7 bases. This CDR3 region has 15 residues. V lost 5 bases and J lost 4; bases outside the gene matches: 11. Per germline, CDR1 MDHEN and CDR2 SYDVKM. CDR3 in DNA: TGTGCCAGCAGTCCCCGACAGGGAAGTGGGTACGAGCAGTACTTC. Amino acid sequence: CASSPRQGSGYEQYF.

The rearrangement joins TRBV27 to TRBJ2-2; 7 nucleotides align to TRBD1. CDR1 and CDR2 from the germline V gene are MNHEY and SMNVEV (reference sequence). The CDR3 runs to 15 residues. With 6 bases clipped from V and 0 bases from J, the junction kept 4 bases outside the gene matches. CDR3 DNA: TGTGCCAGCAGGAGAGGGGGCTCGAACACCGGGGAGCTGTTTTTT. Translated, it gives CASRRGGSNTGELFF.

V usage is TRBV7-3 and J usage is TRBJ2-7; 7 bases map to TRBD2. The CDR3 covers 13 residues. Unmatched junction bases numbered 3, after V lost 4 bases and J lost 3 bases. Germline CDR1 reads SGHTA; CDR2 reads FQGTGA. For the CDR3, the DNA is TGTGCCAGCAGCTCAACGGGGGGCTACGAGCAGTACTTC. Residues: CASSSTGGYEQYF.

V and J are TRBV5-1 and TRBJ2-2; D is uncertain. The CDR3 loop spans 14 amino acids. V was cut by 9 bases and J by 0 bases, with 12 bases left in between. The germline CDR1 and CDR2 sequences are SGHRS and YFSETQ. The CDR3 loop is CATEDLPNTGELFF. Here the CDR3 DNA reads TGCGCCACCGAAGACCTTCCGAACACCGGGGAGCTGTTTTTT.

CDR3 coding DNA: TGTGCCAGTAGTACGGGAGAGGTAGTTGGCTATGGCTACACCTTC. This translates into CASSTGEVVGYGYTF. The chain combines TRBV19 with TRBJ1-2; the D is unclear. The CDR3 is 15 amino acids. Germline V gene lookup returns CDR1 LNHDA and CDR2 SQIVND (reference sequence). The ends were cut back, 4 bases at V and 4 bases at J, with 16 bases in the middle.